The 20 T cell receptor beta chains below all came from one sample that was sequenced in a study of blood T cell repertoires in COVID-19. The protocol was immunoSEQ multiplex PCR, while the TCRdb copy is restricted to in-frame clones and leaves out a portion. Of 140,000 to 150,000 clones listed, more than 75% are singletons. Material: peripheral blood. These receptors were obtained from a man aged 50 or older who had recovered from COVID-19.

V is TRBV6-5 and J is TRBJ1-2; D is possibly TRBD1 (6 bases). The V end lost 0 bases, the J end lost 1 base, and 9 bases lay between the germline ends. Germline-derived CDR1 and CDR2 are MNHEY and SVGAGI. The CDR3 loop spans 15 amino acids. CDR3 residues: CASSYSNRVNYGYTF. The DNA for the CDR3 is TGTGCCAGCAGTTACTCGAACAGGGTTAACTATGGCTACACCTTC.

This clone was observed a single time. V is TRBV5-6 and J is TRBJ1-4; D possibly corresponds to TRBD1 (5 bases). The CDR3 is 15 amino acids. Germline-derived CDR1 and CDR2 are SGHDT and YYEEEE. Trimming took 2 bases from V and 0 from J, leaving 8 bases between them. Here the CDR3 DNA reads TGTGCCAGCAGCTTACAGGCTGCAACTAATGAAAAACTGTTTTTT. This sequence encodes CASSLQAATNEKLFF.

This CDR3 reads CASSLGTSGYEQYF. For the CDR3, the DNA is TGTGCCAGCAGCCTCGGGACTAGCGGCTACGAGCAGTACTTC. The rearrangement links TRBV13 to TRBJ2-7; TRBD2 matches 11 bases. V dropped 5 bases and J dropped 3; count of bases not matched to a gene: 3. CDR3 length equals 14 residues. The germline V gene encodes CDR1 PRHDT and CDR2 FYEKMQ (reference sequence).

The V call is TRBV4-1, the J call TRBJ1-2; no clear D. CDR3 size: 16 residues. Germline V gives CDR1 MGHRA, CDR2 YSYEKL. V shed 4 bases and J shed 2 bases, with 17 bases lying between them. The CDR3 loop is CASSRGREEWNYGYTF. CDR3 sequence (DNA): TGCGCCAGCAGCCGTGGTCGGGAAGAGTGGAACTATGGCTACACCTTC.

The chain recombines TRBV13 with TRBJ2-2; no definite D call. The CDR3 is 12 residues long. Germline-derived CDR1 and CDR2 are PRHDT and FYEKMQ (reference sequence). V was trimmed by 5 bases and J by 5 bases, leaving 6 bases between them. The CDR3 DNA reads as TGTGCCAGCAGCCCGCGGACCGGGGAGCTGTTTTTT. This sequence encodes CASSPRTGELFF.

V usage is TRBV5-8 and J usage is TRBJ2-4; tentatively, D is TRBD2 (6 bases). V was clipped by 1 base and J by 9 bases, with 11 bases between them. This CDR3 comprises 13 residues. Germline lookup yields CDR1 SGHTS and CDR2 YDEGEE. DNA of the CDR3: TGTGCCAGCAGCTTGTCGCCCGGGAGCATTCAGTACTTC. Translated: CASSLSPGSIQYF.

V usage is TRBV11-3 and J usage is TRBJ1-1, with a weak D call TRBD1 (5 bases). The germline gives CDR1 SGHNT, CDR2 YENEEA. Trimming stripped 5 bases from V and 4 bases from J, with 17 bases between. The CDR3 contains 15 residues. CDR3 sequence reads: CASSGYRNRGTEAFF. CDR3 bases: TGTGCCAGCAGCGGATACAGGAACCGAGGCACTGAAGCTTTCTTT.

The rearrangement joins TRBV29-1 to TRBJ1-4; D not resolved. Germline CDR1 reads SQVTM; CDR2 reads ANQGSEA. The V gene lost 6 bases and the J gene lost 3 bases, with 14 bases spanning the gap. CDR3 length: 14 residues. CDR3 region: CSVASGVSNEKLFF. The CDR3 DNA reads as TGCAGCGTCGCCTCCGGGGTTTCTAATGAAAAACTGTTTTTT.

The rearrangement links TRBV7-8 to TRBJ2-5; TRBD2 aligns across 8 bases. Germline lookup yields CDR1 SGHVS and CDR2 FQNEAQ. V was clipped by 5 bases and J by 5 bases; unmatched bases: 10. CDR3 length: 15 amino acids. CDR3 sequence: CASSPARGARETQYF. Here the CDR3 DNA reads TGTGCCAGCAGCCCCGCGCGGGGGGCGCGTGAGACCCAGTACTTC.

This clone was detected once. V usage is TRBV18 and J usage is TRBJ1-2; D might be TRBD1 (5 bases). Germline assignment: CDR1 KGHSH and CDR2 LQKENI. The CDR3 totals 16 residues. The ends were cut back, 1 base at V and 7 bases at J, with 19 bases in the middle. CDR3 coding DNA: TGTGCCAGCTCACCACTAGGAAAGCGGGACTTCATTGGCTACACCTTC. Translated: CASSPLGKRDFIGYTF.

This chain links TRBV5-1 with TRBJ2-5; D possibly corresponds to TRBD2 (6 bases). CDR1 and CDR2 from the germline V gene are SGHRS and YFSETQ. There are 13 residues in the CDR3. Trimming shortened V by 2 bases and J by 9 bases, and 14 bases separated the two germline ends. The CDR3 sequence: CASSLTGVGAQYF. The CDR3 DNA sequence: TGCGCCAGCAGCTTAACGGGAGTCGGGGCCCAGTACTTC.

The CDR3 nucleotides are TGCAGTGCTAGTCAGCGGGGGGGCCCAGAGACCCAGTACTTC. As protein: CSASQRGGPETQYF. The genes are TRBV20-1 and TRBJ2-5, with 10 bases lining up with TRBD2. Germline trimming cut 3 bases from V and 4 bases from J; bases unmatched to any gene: 5. CDR3 length: 14 residues. Germline CDR1 and CDR2: DFQATT and SNEGSKA (reference sequence).

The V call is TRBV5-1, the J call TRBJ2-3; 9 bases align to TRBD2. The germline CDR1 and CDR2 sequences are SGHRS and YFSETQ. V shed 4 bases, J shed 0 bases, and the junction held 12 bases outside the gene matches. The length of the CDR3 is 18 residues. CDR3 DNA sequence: TGCGCCAGCAGCCCGCGAGAGCGGGGGGCCTATAGCACAGATACGCAGTATTTT. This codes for CASSPRERGAYSTDTQYF.

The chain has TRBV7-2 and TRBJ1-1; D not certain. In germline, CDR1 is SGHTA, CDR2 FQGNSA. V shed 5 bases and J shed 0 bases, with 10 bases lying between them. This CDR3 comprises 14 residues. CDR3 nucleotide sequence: TGTGCCAGCAGCCCGCGTCGGTTGAACACTGAAGCTTTCTTT. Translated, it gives CASSPRRLNTEAFF.

CDR3 sequence reads: CSVEPEQGPHGYTF. DNA of the CDR3: TGCAGCGTTGAGCCCGAACAGGGGCCCCATGGCTACACCTTC. This chain links TRBV29-1 with TRBJ1-2; 7 bases agree with TRBD1. Trimming removed 3 bases from V and 6 bases from J; junction bases left unmatched: 10. CDR1 and CDR2 from the germline V gene are SQVTM and ANQGSEA. This CDR3 is built from 14 residues.

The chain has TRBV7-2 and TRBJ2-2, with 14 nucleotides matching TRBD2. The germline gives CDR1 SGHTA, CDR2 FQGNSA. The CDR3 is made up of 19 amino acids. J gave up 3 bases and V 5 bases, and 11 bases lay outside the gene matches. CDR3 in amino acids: CASSPGTSGGWWDTGELFF. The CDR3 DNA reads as TGTGCCAGCAGCCCTGGGACTAGCGGGGGTTGGTGGGACACCGGGGAGCTGTTTTTT.

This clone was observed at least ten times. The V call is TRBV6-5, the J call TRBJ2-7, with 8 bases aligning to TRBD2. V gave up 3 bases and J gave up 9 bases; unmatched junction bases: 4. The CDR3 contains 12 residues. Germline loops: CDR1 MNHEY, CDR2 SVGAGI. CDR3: CASSYDGRAQYF. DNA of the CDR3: TGTGCCAGCAGTTATGACGGGAGGGCGCAGTACTTC.

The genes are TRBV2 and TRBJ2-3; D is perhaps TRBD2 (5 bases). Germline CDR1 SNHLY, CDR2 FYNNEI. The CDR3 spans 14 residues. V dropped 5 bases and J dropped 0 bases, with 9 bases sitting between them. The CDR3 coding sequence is TGTGCCAGCAGTCCTGCGGGTAGCACAGATACGCAGTATTTT. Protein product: CASSPAGSTDTQYF.

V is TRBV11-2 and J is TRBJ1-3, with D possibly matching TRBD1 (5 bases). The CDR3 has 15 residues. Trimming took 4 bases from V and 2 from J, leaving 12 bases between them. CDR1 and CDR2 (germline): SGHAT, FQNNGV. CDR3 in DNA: TGTGCCAGCAGCTCCGCCGGGGGGACTGGAAACACCATATATTTT. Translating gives CASSSAGGTGNTIYF. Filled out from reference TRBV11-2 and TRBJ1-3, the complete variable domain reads EAGVAQSPRYKIIEKRQSVAFWCNPISGHATLYWYQQILGQGPKLLIQFQNNGVVDDSQLPKDRFSAERLKGVDSTLKIQPAKLEDSAVYLCASSSAGGTGNTIYFGEGSWLTVV.

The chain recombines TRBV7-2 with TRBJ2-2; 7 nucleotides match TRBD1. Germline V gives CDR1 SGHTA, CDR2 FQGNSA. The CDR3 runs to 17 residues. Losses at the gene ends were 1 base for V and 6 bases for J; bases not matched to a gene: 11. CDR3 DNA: TGTGCCAGCAGCTTAGGTCTGCGACAGGGTATCGCCGGGGAGCTGTTTTTT. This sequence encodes CASSLGLRQGIAGELFF.